This T cell receptor (beta chain) was profiled in a study of T-cell reconstitution after alpha-beta-depleted transplantation in children. Unique molecular identifiers were incorporated into the prepared TCRbeta library. Each CDR3 protein is one row after TCRdb ran MiXCR on the PCR reads. Here the sample spans 250,000 to 350,000 distinct CDR3 sequences, about a tenth being singletons. This clonotype appeared many times. The J segment lost 5 bases and the V segment lost 7 bases, leaving 6 bases of the junction unmatched. CDR3 length: 13 amino acids. CDR1 is DFQATT and CDR2 is SNEGSKA in the germline V gene (reference sequence).

V gene TRBV20-1 combines with J gene TRBJ2-5, with 11 nucleotides matching TRBD2. Sequenced material: PBMCs from the stem cell graft donor, taken from the stem cell graft. The clonotype comes from a human donor who donated a stem cell graft to a child with SCID. CDR3 sequence: CSGRLAGWETQYF. Here the CDR3 DNA reads TGCAGTGGCAGACTAGCGGGGTGGGAGACCCAGTACTTC.